Listed below are T cell receptor beta chains from one sample, sequenced in a study of PD-L1 blockade in urothelial cancer. Some clones are missing from TCRdb's copy, which holds only in-frame ones; the method was immunoSEQ multiplex PCR. This sample has about 85,000 clones, with approximately 81% found just once. This sample comprised PBMCs, obtained around atezolizumab (anti-PD-L1) treatment. All receptors derive from a man aged 60 to 75 with urothelial cancer. Both conserved end residues are part of each CDR3. The D gene is left open where the match is weak. A row's size may be missing; if present it is once, few, many or a size class.

TRBJ2-2 | NA | TRBV28 | TRBD2 | CASSPIAGAVGELFF | TGTGCCAGCAGTCCCATAGCGGGAGCGGTCGGGGAGCTGTTTTTT
TRBJ1-1 | NA | TRBV30 | TRBD1 | CAWSPTSGTGSSEAFF | TGTGCCTGGAGTCCTACTTCCGGGACAGGGTCCTCTGAAGCTTTCTTT
TRBJ2-2 | NA | TRBV4-3 | TRBD1 | CASSQGGQGYTGELFF | TGCGCCAGCAGCCAAGGAGGACAGGGGTACACCGGGGAGCTGTTTTTT
TRBJ2-2 | NA | TRBV11-2 | TRBD2 | CASSLSGRETGELFF | TGTGCCAGCAGCCTCAGCGGGAGGGAAACCGGGGAGCTGTTTTTT
TRBJ1-5 | NA | TRBV4-1 | NA | CASSQEAGYYQPQHF | TGCGCCAGCAGCCAAGAAGCCGGGTACTATCAGCCCCAGCATTTT
TRBJ2-3 | NA | TRBV2 | TRBD2 | CASRATSGEYTQYF | TGTGCCAGCAGAGCGACTAGCGGGGAGTATACGCAGTATTTT
TRBJ1-2 | NA | TRBV6-1 | NA | CASTVINYGYTF | TGTGCCAGCACGGTAATCAACTATGGCTACACCTTC
TRBJ2-5 | NA | TRBV4-1 | TRBD2 | CASSRSTSGGDQETQYF | TGCGCCAGCAGCCGGTCGACTAGCGGGGGGGACCAAGAGACCCAGTACTTC
TRBJ1-3 | NA | TRBV7-2 | NA | CASSPPRGGIGNTIYF | TGTGCCAGCAGCCCTCCACGGGGAGGGATTGGAAACACCATATATTTT
TRBJ2-4 | few | TRBV19 | NA | CASSTGTGTNLAKNIQYF | TGTGCCAGTAGTACCGGGACTGGAACTAATCTAGCCAAAAACATTCAGTACTTC
TRBJ2-2 | once | TRBV6-5 | NA | CASSYSRGQEIRELFF | TGTGCCAGCAGTTACTCGAGAGGACAAGAAATCCGGGAGCTGTTTTTT
TRBJ2-3 | NA | TRBV5-1 | TRBD1 | CASSSGDRGGGLADTQYF | TGCGCCAGCAGCTCGGGGGACAGGGGAGGGGGGCTCGCAGATACGCAGTATTTT
TRBJ2-7 | NA | TRBV19 | TRBD1 | CASSIRTGDPYEQYF | TGTGCCAGTAGCATCAGGACAGGGGACCCCTACGAGCAGTACTTC
TRBJ1-3 | NA | TRBV11-2 | NA | CASSEAGGNTIYF | TGTGCCAGCAGCGAGGCCGGGGGAAACACCATATATTTT
TRBJ1-5 | NA | TRBV18 | NA | CASSREQGASNQPQHF | TGTGCCAGCTCACGGGAACAGGGCGCTAGCAATCAGCCCCAGCATTTT
TRBJ1-1 | NA | TRBV9 | NA | CASSARSLGAVGAFF | TGTGCCAGCAGCGCGCGATCTCTGGGGGCAGTCGGGGCTTTCTTT
TRBJ2-1 | NA | TRBV28 | NA | CASRTVRGPKNNEQFF | TGTGCCAGCAGGACCGTGCGGGGCCCTAAAAACAATGAGCAGTTCTTC
TRBJ2-7 | NA | TRBV6-1 | NA | CASNIDRSSYEQYF | TGTGCCAGCAACATCGACAGGAGCTCCTACGAGCAGTACTTC
TRBJ2-1 | NA | TRBV7-2 | NA | CASSLDSPGDNEQFF | TGTGCCAGCAGCTTAGACAGTCCGGGGGACAATGAGCAGTTCTTC
TRBJ1-5 | NA | TRBV30 | NA | CAWTPGGSRNQPQHF | TGTGCCTGGACCCCGGGGGGAAGTCGCAATCAGCCCCAGCATTTT
TRBJ2-1 | NA | TRBV7-9 | NA | CASSFRDPPVNEQFF | TGTGCCAGCAGCTTCCGGGATCCCCCCGTTAATGAGCAGTTCTTC
TRBJ2-7 | NA | TRBV7-9 | NA | CASSFAGSWEYF | TGTGCCAGCAGCTTCGCGGGGTCCTGGGAGTACTTC
TRBJ2-6 | few | TRBV15 | NA | CATSTRNSGANVLTF | TGTGCCACCAGCACCAGAAACTCTGGGGCCAACGTCCTGACTTTC
TRBJ2-3 | NA | TRBV5-1 | TRBD2 | CASSWTSGSSTDTQYF | TGCGCCAGCAGCTGGACTAGCGGGAGTAGCACAGATACGCAGTATTTT